The 11 T cell receptor beta chains in this list originate from one sample, sequenced in a study of cytomegalovirus exposure and HLA in healthy donors. Produced via immunoSEQ multiplex PCR; TCRdb's table is partial and in-frame only. The sample consists of 250,000 to 400,000 clones, over 75% of them appearing once. The sequencing input was PBMCs. Source of these receptors: a man younger than 45 in good health and CMV-seronegative.

This rearrangement joins TRBV5-1 to TRBJ1-6; D ambiguous. The V end was cut by 0 bases, the J end by 4 bases, with 11 bases between. The CDR3 contains 16 residues. Germline V gives CDR1 SGHRS, CDR2 YFSETQ. The CDR3 coding sequence is TGCGCCAGCAGCTTGGATTCGACACGTTATAATTCACCCCTCCACTTT. Its translation is CASSLDSTRYNSPLHF. Variable domain in full (rest from reference TRBV5-1 and TRBJ1-6): KAGVTQTPRYLIKTRGQQVTLSCSPISGHRSVSWYQQTPGQGLQFLFEYFSETQRNKGNFPGRFSGRQFSNSRSEMNVSTLELGDSALYLCASSLDSTRYNSPLHFGNGTRLTVT.

The rearrangement uses TRBV18 and TRBJ2-7; 7 bases fit TRBD1. In germline, CDR1 is KGHSH, CDR2 LQKENI. Unmatched junction bases numbered 14, after V lost 3 bases and J lost 3 bases. CDR3 size: 17 residues. The DNA of the CDR3 is TGTGCCAGCTCACCGACAGGGTTTCTTAGTCCCTTCTACGAGCAGTACTTC. It yields the protein CASSPTGFLSPFYEQYF.

The chain carries TRBV9 and TRBJ1-3, with D perhaps matching TRBD1 (6 bases). Germline CDR1 SGDLS, CDR2 YYNGEE. The CDR3 loop spans 17 amino acids. V lost 3 bases and J 4 bases, leaving 20 bases between the germline ends. The CDR3 bases are TGTGCCAGCAGCGCCCCTTCCCAGGGGATAACCGGAAACACCATATATTTT. Translation: CASSAPSQGITGNTIYF. Based on the CDR3 plus reference TRBV9 and TRBJ1-3, the full variable domain is DSGVTQTPKHLITATGQRVTLRCSPRSGDLSVYWYQQSLDQGLQFLIQYYNGEERAKGNILERFSAQQFPDLHSELNLSSLELGDSALYFCASSAPSQGITGNTIYFGEGSWLTVV.

The V call is TRBV11-2, the J call TRBJ1-1; D uncertain. V shed 4 bases and J shed 0 bases, with 12 bases lying between them. Germline CDR1 is SGHAT and CDR2 is FQNNGV. The CDR3 runs to 15 residues. CDR3 sequence: CASSSDPRVNTEAFF. The CDR3 bases are TGTGCCAGCAGCTCAGACCCAAGAGTGAACACTGAAGCTTTCTTT.

J is TRBJ2-4 and V is TRBV30, with TRBD2 matching over 11 bases. The CDR3 is made up of 17 amino acids. With V trimmed by 2 bases and J by 2 bases, 8 bases remained unmatched. Germline V gene sequence: CDR1 GTSNPN, CDR2 SVGIG (reference sequence). The CDR3 sequence: CAWSPMTSGASKNIQYF. The CDR3 region has the DNA TGTGCCTGGAGTCCGATGACTAGCGGGGCCTCCAAAAACATTCAGTACTTC.

The chain combines TRBV9 with TRBJ1-6, with TRBD1 as a possible D gene (5 bases). The CDR3 consists of 14 residues. Germline V gene data show CDR1 as SGDLS and CDR2 as YYNGEE. V lost 0 bases, J lost 10 bases, and 11 bases lay in between. CDR3: CASSVDVGESPLHF. CDR3 DNA: TGTGCCAGCAGCGTAGACGTAGGGGAATCACCCCTCCACTTT.

The CDR3 DNA is TGCAGCTCACTTATCGGGGAGACCCAGTACTTC. Protein: CSSLIGETQYF. The chain recombines TRBV20-1 with TRBJ2-5, with D unresolved. CDR3 length: 11 residues. Germline V CDR1 and CDR2: DFQATT, SNEGSKA (reference sequence).

The chain joins TRBV2 to TRBJ1-3, with TRBD1 as a possible D gene (6 bases). Trimming left V 8 bases short and J 2 bases short, with 19 bases between. The length of the CDR3 is 16 residues. Germline V gene sequence: CDR1 SNHLY, CDR2 FYNNEI. The CDR3: CASSTGQSIPGNTIYF. The CDR3 DNA reads TGTGCCAGCTCCACAGGACAGTCCATCCCTGGAAACACCATATATTTT.

The rearrangement uses TRBV5-1 and TRBJ1-2; D gene unclear. Germline values: CDR1 SGHRS, CDR2 YFSETQ. This CDR3 spans 15 amino acids. V dropped 5 bases and J dropped 1 base, with 15 bases sitting between them. The CDR3 loop is CASSLHLGINYGYTF. Here the CDR3 DNA reads TGCGCCAGCAGTTTACACCTCGGGATTAACTATGGCTACACCTTC.

Regarding this clone: Other DNA sequences in the same sample also yield this CDR3. The V and J genes are TRBV11-2 and TRBJ2-5; possible D gene TRBD2, 5 bases. The CDR3 covers 13 residues. The V end was cut by 3 bases, the J end by 1 base, with 6 bases between. Germline lookup yields CDR1 SGHAT and CDR2 FQNNGV. The CDR3 nucleotides are TGTGCCAGCAGCTTCGGGATCCAAGAGACCCAGTACTTC. It yields the protein CASSFGIQETQYF.

The CDR3 region is CASSQGATSDNEQFF. The DNA for the CDR3 is TGCGCCAGCAGCCAAGGGGCGACATCGGACAATGAGCAGTTCTTC. The chain has TRBV4-3 and TRBJ2-1; D call uncertain. CDR3 length: 15 residues. Germline CDR1 LGHNA, CDR2 YSLEER. The V and J ends lost 1 base and 5 bases respectively, with 12 bases between them.